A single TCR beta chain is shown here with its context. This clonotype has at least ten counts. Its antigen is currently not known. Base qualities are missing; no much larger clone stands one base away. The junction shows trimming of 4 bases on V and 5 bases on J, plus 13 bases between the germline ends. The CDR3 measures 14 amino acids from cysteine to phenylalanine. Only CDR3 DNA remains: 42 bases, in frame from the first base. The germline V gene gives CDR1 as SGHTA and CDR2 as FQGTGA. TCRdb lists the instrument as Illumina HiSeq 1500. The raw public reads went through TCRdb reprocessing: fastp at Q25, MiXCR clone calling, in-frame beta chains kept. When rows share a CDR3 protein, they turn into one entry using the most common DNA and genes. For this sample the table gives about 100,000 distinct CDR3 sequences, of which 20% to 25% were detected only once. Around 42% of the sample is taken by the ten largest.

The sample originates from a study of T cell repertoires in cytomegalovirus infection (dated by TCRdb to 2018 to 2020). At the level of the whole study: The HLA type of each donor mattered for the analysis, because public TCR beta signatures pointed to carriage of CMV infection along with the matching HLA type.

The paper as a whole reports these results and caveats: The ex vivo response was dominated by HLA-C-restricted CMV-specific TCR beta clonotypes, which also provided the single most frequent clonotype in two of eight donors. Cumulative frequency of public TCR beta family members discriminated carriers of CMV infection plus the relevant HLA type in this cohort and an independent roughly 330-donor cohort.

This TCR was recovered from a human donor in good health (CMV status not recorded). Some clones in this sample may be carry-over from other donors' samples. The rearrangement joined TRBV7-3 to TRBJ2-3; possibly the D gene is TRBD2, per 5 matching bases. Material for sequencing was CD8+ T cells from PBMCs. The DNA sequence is TGTGCCAGCAGCTCGGGATTGTCAGAAGATACGCAGTATTTT. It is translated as CASSSGLSEDTQYF.